The 4 T cell receptor beta chains presented below share a single source sample, sequenced in a study of Graves' ophthalmopathy and Graves' hyperthyroidism. RNA transcripts served as template for amplifying TCR beta CDR3 sequences. Investigators did first-round RT-PCR with HTBI primers, then second-round multiplex PCR. TCRdb redid the calling of the multiplex PCR reads with MiXCR, one entry per CDR3 protein. The sample includes hundreds of thousands of distinct CDR3 sequences, under 50% seen only once; the top ten take more than 2.5%. Sequencing was done on a sample of peripheral blood. The source is an adult man with Graves' ophthalmopathy.

The chain joins TRBV7-6 to TRBJ2-2; a possible D gene is TRBD2 (6 bases). The V gene lost 5 bases and the J gene lost 5 bases, with 18 bases spanning the gap. This CDR3 comprises 16 residues. Germline CDR1 and CDR2: SGHVS and FNYEAQ. In DNA, the CDR3 is TGTGCCAGCAGCAAAACCAGGTTTGGGGGGACCGGGGAGCTGTTTTTT. Protein: CASSKTRFGGTGELFF.

This clonotype was recorded many times. The rearrangement links TRBV7-9 to TRBJ1-1; D gene ambiguous. Germline CDR1 SEHNR, CDR2 FQNEAQ (reference sequence). Trimming took off 6 bases at V and 1 base at J, with 9 bases between the two ends. CDR3 length: 13 amino acids. The CDR3 coding sequence is TGTGCCAGCAGGCCAGGCAGGAACACTGAAGCTTTCTTT. Residues: CASRPGRNTEAFF.

This clonotype was counted many times. V gene TRBV7-9 combines with J gene TRBJ2-7; D gene uncertain. Germline loops: CDR1 SEHNR, CDR2 FQNEAQ (reference sequence). The CDR3 runs 13 residues. The V gene lost 5 bases and the J gene lost 1 base, with 9 bases spanning the gap. The chain's CDR3 is CASSPRLSYEQYF. CDR3 DNA sequence: TGTGCCAGCAGCCCCCGACTGTCCTACGAGCAGTACTTC.

This clonotype was recorded a few times. This chain uses TRBV19 with TRBJ2-2; 7 bases are shared with TRBD2. The CDR3 totals 16 residues. J gave up 1 base and V 4 bases, and 6 bases lay outside the gene matches. The germline CDR1 and CDR2 sequences are LNHDA and SQIVND (reference sequence). The CDR3 sequence: CASSRERGGNTGELFF. The CDR3 DNA reads TGTGCCAGTAGTAGAGAGCGGGGTGGGAACACCGGGGAGCTGTTTTTT.